This T cell receptor beta chain was identified in a study of regulatory T cells in long-lasting Graves disease. Overall study context: More than 5 years of antithyroid drugs with positive TSH receptor antibodies defined persistent Graves' disease.

This clonotype was observed a handful of times. Its antigen is not identified. Findings and caveats of the study: Small sample size may have lowered accuracy.

The CDR3 consists of 16 residues. Trimming cost V 4 bases and J 0 bases, with 15 bases left between them. The V gene's germline CDR1 is MNHEY and CDR2 SVGEGT. Building of the TCR beta libraries involved iRepertoire HTBI primers and Arm-PCR of CDR3 regions. One entry per CDR3 protein, called by TCRdb with MiXCR from the multiplex PCR reads. The repertoire consists of 600,000 to 850,000 distinct CDR3 sequences, with about 32% occurring once and the leading ten covering around 42%. Sample time point: persistent/refractory GD, antithyroid drugs over 5 years with positive TRAb. PBMC-derived RNA was used for the TCR library. American Thyroid Association guidelines defined Graves' disease diagnosis.

This clonotype was obtained from a female donor with Graves disease. The specimen comprised peripheral blood mononuclear cells (PBMCs), sampled when the disease was refractory, from a patient treated with antithyroid drugs. The rearrangement joins TRBV6-2 or TRBV6-3 to TRBJ1-1, with a tentative D call TRBD1 (6 bases). The chain's CDR3 is CASSWGPDSMNTEAFF. In nucleotides, the CDR3 is TGTGCCAGCAGTTGGGGTCCGGACAGCATGAACACTGAAGCTTTCTTT.